The TCR beta chain under discussion was sequenced for a study of blood T cells in healthy people across ages. Notes on the study in general: Unknown donor CMV status possibly confounded expanded clonotype changes. Without sorted subsets, naive and antigen-experienced compartments could not be conclusively compared.

The germline V gene encodes CDR1 WSHSY and CDR2 SAAADI. The CDR3 runs 16 residues. V shed 2 bases and J shed 0 bases, with 13 bases lying between them. Turning to this clonotype: Its specificity is unknown.

The second PCR ran 7 to 11 cycles with a sample-barcoded 5' primer and J-beta primers. TCRdb used MiXCR to reprocess the 5' RACE reads, holding one entry per CDR3 protein. The sample includes under 1,000,000 distinct CDR3 sequences, around half seen only once; the top ten take 15% to 20%. Sequencing used blood. This sequence originates from a man aged 80 or over in good health. The chain employs TRBV10-2 and TRBJ1-1; a possible D gene is TRBD1 (6 bases). CDR3 residues: CASSELLTGMNTEAFF. Written as DNA, the CDR3 is TGCGCCAGCAGTGAGCTACTCACAGGGATGAACACTGAAGCTTTCTTT.